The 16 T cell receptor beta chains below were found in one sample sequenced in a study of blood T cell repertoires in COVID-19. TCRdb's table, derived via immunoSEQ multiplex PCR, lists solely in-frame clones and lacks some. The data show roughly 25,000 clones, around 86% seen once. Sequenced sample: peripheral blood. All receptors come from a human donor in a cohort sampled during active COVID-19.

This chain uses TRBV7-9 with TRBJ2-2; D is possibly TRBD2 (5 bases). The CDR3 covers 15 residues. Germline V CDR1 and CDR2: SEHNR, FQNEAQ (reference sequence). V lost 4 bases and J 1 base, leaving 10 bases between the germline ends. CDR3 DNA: TGTGCCAGCAGCTCTGGACTCATGAACACCGGGGAGCTGTTTTTT. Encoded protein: CASSSGLMNTGELFF.

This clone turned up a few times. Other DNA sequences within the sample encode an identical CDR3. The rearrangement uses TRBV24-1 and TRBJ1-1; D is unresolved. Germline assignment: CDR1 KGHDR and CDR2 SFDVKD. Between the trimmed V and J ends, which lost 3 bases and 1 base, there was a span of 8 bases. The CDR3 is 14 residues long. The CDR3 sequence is CATSDHGRNTEAFF. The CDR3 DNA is TGTGCCACCAGTGATCATGGGAGGAACACTGAAGCTTTCTTT.

The CDR3 is CATSGGLAGAGEQFF. The CDR3 nucleotides are TGTGCCACCAGTGGGGGACTAGCTGGAGCGGGAGAGCAGTTCTTC. J is TRBJ2-1 and V is TRBV24-1; 9 nucleotides align to TRBD2. The CDR3 totals 15 residues. The germline gives CDR1 KGHDR, CDR2 SFDVKD. The V gene end was trimmed by 5 bases and the J gene end by 10 bases; junction bases not matched to a gene: 11.

CDR3 loop: CASSFGGAAFEQYF. Here the CDR3 DNA reads TGTGCCAGCAGCTTCGGCGGGGCCGCCTTTGAGCAGTACTTC. The V and J genes are TRBV7-2 and TRBJ2-7, with a weak D call TRBD2 (6 bases). Trimming stripped 3 bases from V and 7 bases from J, with 16 bases between. The germline CDR1 and CDR2 sequences are SGHTA and FQGNSA. CDR3 length: 14 residues.

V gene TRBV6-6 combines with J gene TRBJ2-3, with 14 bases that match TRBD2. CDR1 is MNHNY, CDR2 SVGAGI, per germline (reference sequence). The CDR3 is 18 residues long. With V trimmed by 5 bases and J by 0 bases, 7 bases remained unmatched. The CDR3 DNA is TGTGCCAGCAGTCCAGGGACTAGCGGGGGCGCTAGCACAGATACGCAGTATTTT. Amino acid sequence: CASSPGTSGGASTDTQYF.

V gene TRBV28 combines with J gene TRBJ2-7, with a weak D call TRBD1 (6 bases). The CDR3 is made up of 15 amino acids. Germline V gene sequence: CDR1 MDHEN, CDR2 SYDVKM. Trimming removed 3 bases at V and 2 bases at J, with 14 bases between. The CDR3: CASSLSRQGTYEQYF. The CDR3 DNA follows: TGTGCCAGCAGTTTGTCCCGGCAGGGGACCTACGAGCAGTACTTC.

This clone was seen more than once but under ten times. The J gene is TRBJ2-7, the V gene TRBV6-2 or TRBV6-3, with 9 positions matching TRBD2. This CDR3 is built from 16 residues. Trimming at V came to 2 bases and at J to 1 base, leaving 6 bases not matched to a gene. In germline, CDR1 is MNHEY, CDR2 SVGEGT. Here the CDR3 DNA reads TGTGCCAGCAGTTACCCAACTAGCGGGTTATCCTACGAGCAGTACTTC. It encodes CASSYPTSGLSYEQYF.

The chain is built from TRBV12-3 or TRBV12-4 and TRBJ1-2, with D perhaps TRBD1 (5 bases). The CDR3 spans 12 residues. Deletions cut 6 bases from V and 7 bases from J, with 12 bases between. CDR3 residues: CASSYSQGGYTF. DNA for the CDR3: TGTGCCAGCAGCTACAGCCAGGGTGGCTACACCTTC.

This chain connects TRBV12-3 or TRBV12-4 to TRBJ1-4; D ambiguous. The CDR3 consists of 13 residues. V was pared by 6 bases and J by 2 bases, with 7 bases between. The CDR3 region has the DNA TGTGCCAGCAGACGGAGGACTAATGAAAAACTGTTTTTT. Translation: CASRRRTNEKLFF.

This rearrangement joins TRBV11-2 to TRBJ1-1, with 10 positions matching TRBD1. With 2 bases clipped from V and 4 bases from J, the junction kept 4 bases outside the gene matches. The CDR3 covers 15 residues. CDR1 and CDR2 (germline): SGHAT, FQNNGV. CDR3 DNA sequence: TGTGCCAGCAGCTTACCGCGGACAGGGGGCACTGAAGCTTTCTTT. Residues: CASSLPRTGGTEAFF.

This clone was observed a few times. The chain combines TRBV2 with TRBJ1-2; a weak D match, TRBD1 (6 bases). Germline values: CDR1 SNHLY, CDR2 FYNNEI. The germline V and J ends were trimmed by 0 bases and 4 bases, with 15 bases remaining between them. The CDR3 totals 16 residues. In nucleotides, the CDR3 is TGTGCCAGCAGTGAAGCGGGGGGGCCCCGTGGCTATGGCTACACCTTC. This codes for CASSEAGGPRGYGYTF. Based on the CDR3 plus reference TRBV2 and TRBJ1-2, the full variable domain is EPEVTQTPSHQVTQMGQEVILRCVPISNHLYFYWYRQILGQKVEFLVSFYNNEISEKSEIFDDQFSVERPDGSNFTLKIRSTKLEDSAMYFCASSEAGGPRGYGYTFGSGTRLTVV.

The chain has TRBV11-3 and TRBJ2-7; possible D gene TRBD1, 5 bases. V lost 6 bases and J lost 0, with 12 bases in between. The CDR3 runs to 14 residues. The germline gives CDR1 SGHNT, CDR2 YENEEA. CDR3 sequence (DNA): TGTGCCAGCAGTTCACACAGGAGCTCCTACGAGCAGTACTTC. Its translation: CASSSHRSSYEQYF.

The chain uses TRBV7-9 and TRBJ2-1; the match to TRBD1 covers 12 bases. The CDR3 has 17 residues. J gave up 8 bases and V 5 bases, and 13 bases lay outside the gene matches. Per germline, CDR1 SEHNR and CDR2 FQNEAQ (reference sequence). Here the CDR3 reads CASSRGQGASIDYEQFF. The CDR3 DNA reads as TGTGCCAGCAGCCGGGGACAGGGGGCGAGTATTGACTATGAGCAGTTCTTC.

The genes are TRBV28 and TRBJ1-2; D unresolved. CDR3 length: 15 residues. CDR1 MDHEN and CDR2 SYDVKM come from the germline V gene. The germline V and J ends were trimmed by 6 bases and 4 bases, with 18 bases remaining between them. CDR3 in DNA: TGTGCCAGCAGATTGGATGGTTCAGGCCGCTATGGCTACACCTTC. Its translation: CASRLDGSGRYGYTF.

The CDR3 DNA sequence: TGTGCCAGCAGCCCCGAGGGAGCGGGAGTCACAGATACGCAGTATTTT. Residues: CASSPEGAGVTDTQYF. The rearrangement joins TRBV9 to TRBJ2-3, with 8 nucleotides matching TRBD2. This CDR3 is 16 amino acids long. With V trimmed by 4 bases and J by 2 bases, 9 bases remained unmatched. From germline, CDR1 is SGDLS and CDR2 YYNGEE.

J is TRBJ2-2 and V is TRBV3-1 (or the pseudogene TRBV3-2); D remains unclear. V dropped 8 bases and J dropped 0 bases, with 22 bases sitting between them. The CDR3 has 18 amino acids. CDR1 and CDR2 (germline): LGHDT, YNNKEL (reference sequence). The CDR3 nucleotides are TGTGCCAGCCCCCGGCCTAGAAAGCAAGACGCGAACACCGGGGAGCTGTTTTTT. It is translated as CASPRPRKQDANTGELFF.